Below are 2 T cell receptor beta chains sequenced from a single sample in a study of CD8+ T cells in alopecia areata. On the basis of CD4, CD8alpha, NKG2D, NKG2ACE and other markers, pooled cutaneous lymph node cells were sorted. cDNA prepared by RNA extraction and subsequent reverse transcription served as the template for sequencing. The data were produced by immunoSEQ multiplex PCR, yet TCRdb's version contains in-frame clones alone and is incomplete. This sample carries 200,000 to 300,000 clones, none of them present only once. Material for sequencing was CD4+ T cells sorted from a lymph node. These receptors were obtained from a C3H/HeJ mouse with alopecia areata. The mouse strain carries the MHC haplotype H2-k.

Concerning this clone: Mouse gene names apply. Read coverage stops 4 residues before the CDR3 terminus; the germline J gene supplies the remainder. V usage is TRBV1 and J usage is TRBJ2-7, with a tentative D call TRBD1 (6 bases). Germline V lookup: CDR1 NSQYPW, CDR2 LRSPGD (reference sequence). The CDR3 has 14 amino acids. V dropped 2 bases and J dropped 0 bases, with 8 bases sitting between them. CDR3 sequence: CTCSANRVSYEQYF. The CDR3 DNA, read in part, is TGCACCTGCAGTGCAAACAGGGTCTCCTAT.

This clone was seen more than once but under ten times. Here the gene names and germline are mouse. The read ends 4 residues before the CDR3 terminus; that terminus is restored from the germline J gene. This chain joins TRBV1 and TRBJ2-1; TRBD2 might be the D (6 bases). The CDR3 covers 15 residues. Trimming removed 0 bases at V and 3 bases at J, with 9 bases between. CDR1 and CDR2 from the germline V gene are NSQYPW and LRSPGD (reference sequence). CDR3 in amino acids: CTCSAEHWAYAEQFF. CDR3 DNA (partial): TGCACCTGCAGTGCAGAACACTGGGCCTATGCT.